This TCR beta chain was retrieved from a study of blood T cell repertoires in COVID-19 (dated by TCRdb to the early 2020s). Study-wide context: Samples from collaborators originated in the United States, Italy and Spain and spanned both the acute and convalescent phases of COVID-19. The material from the prospective study consisted of cDNA or gDNA derived from T cells, B-cell-depleted T cells, or PBMCs. The dataset comprised deeply sampled blood TCRbeta repertoires from subjects exposed to, actively infected with, or recovered from COVID-19. A freely available public database, intended as a resource for researchers studying the immune response to SARS-CoV-2, is where the repertoires were released. The samples were drawn from the first 160 participants of the ongoing ImmuneRACE study and from over a thousand subjects provided by 6 global collaborators. Sample metadata almost always included a de-identified subject ID, COVID-19 status, age in years and sex. Where HLA class I and class II types were available, the types were taken from metadata supplied by the sample provider, not from assay-based typing.

Whole blood was collected in K2EDTA tubes by collaborating institutions according to the institutions' own protocols. For TCRbeta analysis, collaborators shipped samples as frozen whole blood, isolated PBMCs, or DNA extracted from either of those sample types. Counted from cysteine to phenylalanine, this CDR3 has 15 amino acids. Kept here is only the CDR3 DNA, which spans 45 bases and is read in frame from base 1. The germline V gene sets CDR1 to SGHRS and CDR2 to YFSETQ. The junction shows trimming of 4 bases on V and 4 bases on J, and the gene matches do not reach 7 bases of it. The immunoSEQ Assay, a bias-controlled multiplex PCR, was used to amplify TCRbeta CDR3 regions from genomic DNA. The study's own analysis went as follows. The number of nucleated cells in each sample was estimated from the amplification of reference gene primers within the assay. Sequence reads were collapsed and filtered to measure the absolute abundance of every unique TCRbeta CDR3 rearrangement. For each sample, productive Simpson clonality was calculated by taking the square root of Simpson's diversity index across productive rearrangements. Here the immuneACCESS table is served through TCRdb, limited to in-frame sequences with V and J called. Missing clones are a known gap in these copies; in checked studies unresolved V genes cover under half, and the rest lacks a known reason. The DNA gave D and trimming, while V, J and clone size come from that table. The sample table records about 380,000 clones; more than 65% of these occur just once. More than 1% of the sample is taken by the ten largest.

Broad study findings and their caveats: Clinical and demographic metadata were provided uncurated, with the amount varying by source and participant.

Concerning this clone: There is no known antigen for this receptor. No qualities accompany the bases; no much larger clone lies one base away.

The sequence derives from a human donor with acute or convalescent COVID-19. The donor label of this sample is uncertain. The sequence joins TRBV5-1 to TRBJ2-1, with 8 central nucleotides matching TRBD2. Material for sequencing was peripheral blood. The nucleotide sequence is given as TGCGCCAGCAGCCCGGAGCGGGGGCCGTACAATGAGCAGTTCTTC. It is translated as CASSPERGPYNEQFF.